This T cell receptor (beta chain) is drawn from a study of shared clonotypes between healthy human individuals. There were no recent acute infections or vaccinations among the donors, who were healthy HIV-negative adults. This clone was counted only a few times. The CDR3 is 17 residues long. Sorted-subset replicate PCR reactions contained 200 ng DNA, corresponding to about 30,000 T cell genomes. Using immunoSEQ multiplex PCR, the repertoire was profiled, and TCRdb retains in-frame clones only, with some absent. The sample lists about 100,000 clones, approximately 70% occurring once. Sequencing used memory CD8+ T cells sorted from blood. Subset given: CD45RO+ cells pooled with CCR7-negative TemRA cells. V is TRBV7-5 and J is TRBJ1-1. TRBV7-5 is listed as a pseudogene. The receptor's source is a woman between 25 and 40 years old in good health. As DNA, the CDR3 is TGTGTCAGAAGCTCCAATCGGGGCCGTCCCTTGAACACTGAAGCTTTCTTT. Protein sequence: CVRSSNRGRPLNTEAFF.